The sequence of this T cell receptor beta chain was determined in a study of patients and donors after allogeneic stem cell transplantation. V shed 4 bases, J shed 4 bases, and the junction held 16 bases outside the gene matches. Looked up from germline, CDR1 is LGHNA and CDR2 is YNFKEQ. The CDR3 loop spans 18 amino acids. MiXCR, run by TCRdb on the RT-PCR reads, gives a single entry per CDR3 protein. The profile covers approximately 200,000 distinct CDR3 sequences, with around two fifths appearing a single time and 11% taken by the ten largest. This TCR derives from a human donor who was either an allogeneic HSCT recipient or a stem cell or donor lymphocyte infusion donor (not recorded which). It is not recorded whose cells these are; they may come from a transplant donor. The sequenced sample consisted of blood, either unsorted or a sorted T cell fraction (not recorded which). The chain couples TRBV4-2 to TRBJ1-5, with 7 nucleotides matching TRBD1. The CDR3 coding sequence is TGTGCCAGCAGCCCAACTAGACTTTCCGGGACAGCGAATCAGCCCCAGCATTTT. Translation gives CASSPTRLSGTANQPQHF.